One T cell receptor beta chain is described in this entry. Its antigen is not identified. Sample treatment: oral pan-JAK inhibitor, 5-10 mg twice daily. This record belongs to a study of CD8+ T cells in alopecia areata. Following RNA extraction, reverse transcription yielded cDNA that acted as the sequencing template. Sequencing was performed with immunoSEQ multiplex PCR; in TCRdb, only in-frame clones are kept and a portion is missing. The table shows tens of thousands of clones, with around 30% occurring only once. Germline values: CDR1 MNHEY, CDR2 SMNVEV (reference sequence). This CDR3 is 13 amino acids long. Trimming cost V 0 bases and J 7 bases, with 9 bases left between them. Study results and limitations: Many expanded lesional clones remained in scalp and blood on tofacitinib.

The receptor was derived from a human donor with alopecia areata. The sequencing here drew on CD8+ T cells sorted from blood, taken at week 4, from a patient treated with tofacitinib. The V and J genes are TRBV27 and TRBJ1-2, with D hard to call. This CDR3 reads CASSLSRGGGYTF. CDR3 coding DNA: TGTGCCAGCAGTTTATCACGGGGTGGTGGCTACACCTTC.